This T cell receptor (beta chain) was profiled in a study of blood T cell repertoires in COVID-19. Study-wide context: Sample material is recorded as cDNA or gDNA derived from T cells, B-cell-depleted T cells, or PBMCs.

CDR3 size: 15 residues. V lost 6 bases and J lost 0; bases outside the gene matches: 7. Germline V gene data show CDR1 as MNHEY and CDR2 as SVGAGI. In the original analysis: Amplification with reference gene primers provided the estimates of nucleated cell counts. Libraries were prepared by immunoSEQ multiplex PCR; TCRdb keeps only in-frame clonotypes and omits some of them. The V and J calls and the clone size are those of that table, but D and trimming were determined from the DNA. The sample yields under 300,000 clones, 80% to 90% seen once. The receptor comes from a man younger than 45 who had recovered from COVID-19. The sequencing sample was made of peripheral blood. The gene calls are TRBV6-5 and TRBJ1-2; 7 bases are a match to TRBD1. The DNA for the CDR3 is TGTGCCAGCAGATCCCGGGACAGAACTAACTATGGCTACACCTTC. It is translated as CASRSRDRTNYGYTF.